The 25 T cell receptor beta chains listed next were all sequenced from one sample in a study of blood T cell repertoires in COVID-19 (dated by TCRdb to the early 2020s). Library preparation employed the immunoSEQ multiplex PCR assay. Entries here come from immuneACCESS through TCRdb and include only in-frame sequences with V and J called. Some clones fail to appear in such tables; in the studies checked, an unresolved V gene covers under half of the shortfall, and the cause of the remainder is unknown. The table for this sample lists about 92,000 clones; about 89% of them were counted only once. Of the sample, 1.8% falls within the top ten clones. Sequencing used peripheral blood. These receptors were obtained from a human donor with active COVID-19. The donor label of this sample is uncertain.

The chain recombines TRBV7-2 with TRBJ1-2; D not certain. Trimming pared 2 bases from V and 2 bases from J, leaving 12 bases between. CDR1 and CDR2 (germline): SGHTA, FQGNSA. CDR3 length: 15 residues. CDR3 amino acids: CASSLSGSGNYGYTF. Here the CDR3 DNA reads TGTGCCAGCAGCTTAAGTGGCTCAGGCAACTATGGCTACACCTTC.

The chain employs TRBV5-4 and TRBJ1-6, with D unresolved. CDR1 SGHNT and CDR2 YYREEE come from the germline V gene (reference sequence). Trimming shortened V by 4 bases and J by 10 bases, and 21 bases separated the two germline ends. The CDR3 runs to 16 residues. DNA for the CDR3: TGTGCCAGCAGCGTGGTCGGTGGATTAGAGGTATCACCCCTCCACTTT. Its protein product is CASSVVGGLEVSPLHF.

This chain connects TRBV5-1 to TRBJ2-7; the D is unclear. The CDR3 contains 12 residues. Germline assignment: CDR1 SGHRS and CDR2 YFSETQ. Trimming pared 4 bases from V and 3 bases from J, leaving 8 bases between. The CDR3 DNA reads TGCGCCAGCAGCGAGAACAGCTACGAGCAGTACTTC. Protein: CASSENSYEQYF.

The V call is TRBV5-1, the J call TRBJ2-3, with TRBD1 matching over 10 bases. The CDR3 has 16 residues. J gave up 2 bases and V 2 bases, and 5 bases lay outside the gene matches. CDR1 is SGHRS and CDR2 is YFSETQ in the germline V gene. The CDR3 nucleotides are TGCGCCAGCAGCTTTACCGGGACAGGGGCCACAGATACGCAGTATTTT. Its translation is CASSFTGTGATDTQYF.

This chain joins TRBV6-6 and TRBJ2-3; D gene uncertain. Trimming took off 2 bases at V and 10 bases at J, with 10 bases between the two ends. This CDR3 has 12 amino acids. Germline V lookup: CDR1 MNHNY, CDR2 SVGAGI (reference sequence). CDR3 nucleotides: TGTGCCAGCAGTTACGACGGCGGTGCGCAGTATTTT. This codes for CASSYDGGAQYF.

The chain has TRBV15 and TRBJ2-7; 8 bases are a match to TRBD1. From germline, CDR1 is LNHNV and CDR2 YYDKDF (reference sequence). The CDR3 contains 18 residues. After removal of 5 bases from V and 1 base from J, the junction contained 16 bases not matched to a gene. The CDR3 nucleotides are TGTGCCACCAGCTACCCTGCCCAGGGGGCGCGTGAGTCCTACGAGCAGTACTTC. It encodes CATSYPAQGARESYEQYF.

This sequence joins TRBV5-1 and TRBJ1-1; 9 nucleotides align to TRBD1. After removal of 3 bases from V and 1 base from J, the junction contained 4 bases not matched to a gene. The CDR3 has 15 amino acids. CDR1 is SGHRS and CDR2 is YFSETQ in the germline V gene. This chain's CDR3 is CASSSHRGQNTEAFF. DNA of the CDR3: TGCGCCAGCAGCTCTCACAGGGGGCAGAACACTGAAGCTTTCTTT. Looking up the rest from reference TRBV5-1 and TRBJ1-1 gives the full variable domain: KAGVTQTPRYLIKTRGQQVTLSCSPISGHRSVSWYQQTPGQGLQFLFEYFSETQRNKGNFPGRFSGRQFSNSRSEMNVSTLELGDSALYLCASSSHRGQNTEAFFGQGTRLTVV.

CDR3 sequence (DNA): TGCGCCAGCAGCTTGGTGCAGGTCACGGCCGGGGAGCTGTTTTTT. It translates to CASSLVQVTAGELFF. The chain joins TRBV5-1 to TRBJ2-2, with D unclear. Germline V gene data show CDR1 as SGHRS and CDR2 as YFSETQ. The ends were cut back, 0 bases at V and 6 bases at J, with 12 bases in the middle. The CDR3 is 15 residues long.

This clone was detected once. V and J are TRBV12-3 or TRBV12-4 and TRBJ1-2, with TRBD1 matching 7 bases. Losses at the gene ends were 6 bases for V and 5 bases for J; bases not matched to a gene: 6. The CDR3 sequence is 13 residues long. The CDR3 DNA follows: TGTGCCAGCAGGCGGGACAGCGGGTATGGCTACACCTTC. Its protein is CASRRDSGYGYTF.

This clone was seen a single time. The rearrangement links TRBV10-3 to TRBJ1-5; 11 nucleotides align to TRBD1. Per germline, CDR1 ENHRY and CDR2 SYGVKD. The CDR3 is made up of 15 amino acids. V shed 5 bases, J shed 5 bases, and the junction held 5 bases outside the gene matches. CDR3 DNA sequence: TGTGCCATCAGTCGGACAGGGGGCACCGATCAGCCCCAGCATTTT. Translation gives CAISRTGGTDQPQHF.

This chain connects TRBV11-2 to TRBJ1-3; possible D gene TRBD1, 5 bases. The CDR3 is made up of 13 amino acids. From germline, CDR1 is SGHAT and CDR2 FQNNGV. Trimming removed 1 base at V and 6 bases at J, with 7 bases between. This CDR3 is CASSLAGINTIYF. The CDR3, as DNA: TGTGCCAGCAGCTTAGCAGGGATAAACACCATATATTTT.

The chain links TRBV7-8 to TRBJ2-2; D is perhaps TRBD1 (5 bases). V lost 1 base and J 7 bases, leaving 19 bases between the germline ends. Germline loops: CDR1 SGHVS, CDR2 FQNEAQ. CDR3 length: 17 residues. In nucleotides, the CDR3 is TGTGCCAGCAGCTTAGACCCGGTTAGGGGATTGGGCGGGGAGCTGTTTTTT. Translated, it gives CASSLDPVRGLGGELFF.

This rearrangement joins TRBV5-1 to TRBJ1-6, with D perhaps matching TRBD1 (6 bases). CDR1 and CDR2 from the germline V gene are SGHRS and YFSETQ. The CDR3 sequence is 18 residues long. V lost 0 bases, J lost 6 bases, and 19 bases lay in between. This CDR3 is CASSLGGPRGEINSPLHF. DNA for the CDR3: TGCGCCAGCAGCTTGGGGGGGCCACGAGGGGAAATTAATTCACCCCTCCACTTT.

This chain joins TRBV4-1 and TRBJ2-6; possibly TRBD2 for D (6 bases). V dropped 7 bases and J dropped 2 bases, with 15 bases sitting between them. The CDR3 contains 16 residues. Germline V CDR1 and CDR2: MGHRA, YSYEKL. The chain's CDR3 is CASTSTPGAGANVLTF. CDR3 nucleotides: TGCGCCAGCACCTCCACCCCGGGGGCTGGGGCCAACGTCCTGACTTTC.

The chain recombines TRBV7-7 with TRBJ2-1, with TRBD2 identical over 14 bases. The germline V gene has CDR1 SSHAT and CDR2 FNYEAQ (reference sequence). The CDR3 covers 18 residues. The trim removed 5 bases at V and 0 bases at J, leaving 6 bases unmatched. CDR3 loop: CASSPGTSGGPSYNEQFF. The CDR3 DNA reads TGTGCCAGCAGCCCCGGGACTAGCGGGGGCCCCTCCTACAATGAGCAGTTCTTC.

The chain employs TRBV7-2 and TRBJ2-5, with unresolved D. Germline assignment: CDR1 SGHTA and CDR2 FQGNSA. Trimming pared 5 bases from V and 5 bases from J, leaving 21 bases between. The CDR3 length is 16 residues. The CDR3 reads CASSKPSGLRVETQYF. In DNA, the CDR3 is TGTGCCAGCAGCAAACCTTCCGGTCTGAGAGTGGAGACCCAGTACTTC.

This chain uses TRBV7-2 with TRBJ1-1; 7 nucleotides match TRBD1. V lost 2 bases, J lost 4 bases, and 10 bases stayed unmatched. Germline V gene sequence: CDR1 SGHTA, CDR2 FQGNSA. The CDR3 extends over 16 amino acids. CDR3 bases: TGTGCCAGCAGCTTAAGGCCGACAGGGATTAGCACTGAAGCTTTCTTT. Amino acid sequence: CASSLRPTGISTEAFF.

The chain has TRBV27 and TRBJ2-1; TRBD2 aligns across 14 bases. This CDR3 is 18 amino acids long. The V and J ends lost 4 bases and 0 bases, in that order; junction bases with no gene match: 5. CDR1 is MNHEY and CDR2 is SMNVEV in the germline V gene (reference sequence). The CDR3 sequence is CASSSGLAGVISYNEQFF. CDR3 bases: TGTGCCAGCAGTTCGGGACTAGCGGGGGTGATCTCCTACAATGAGCAGTTCTTC.

This rearrangement joins TRBV20-1 to TRBJ1-1, with TRBD1 matching over 8 bases. This CDR3 has 11 amino acids. Germline values: CDR1 DFQATT, CDR2 SNEGSKA (reference sequence). Germline trimming cut 2 bases from V and 8 bases from J; bases unmatched to any gene: 1. The CDR3, as DNA: TGCAGTGCTAGAAGGGACAGGGAAGCTTTCTTT. Amino acid sequence: CSARRDREAFF.

Here the CDR3 reads CASSSGQQFYEQYF. The CDR3, as DNA: TGTGCCAGCAGCTCGGGACAGCAATTCTACGAGCAGTACTTC. The chain employs TRBV5-6 and TRBJ2-7; 7 positions match TRBD1. V was pared by 3 bases and J by 3 bases, with 6 bases of the junction left unmatched. In germline, CDR1 is SGHDT, CDR2 YYEEEE. The CDR3 is 14 amino acids.

The J gene is TRBJ2-7, the V gene TRBV5-6; possible D gene TRBD1, 8 bases. The V end was cut by 1 base, the J end by 3 bases, with 14 bases between. Per germline, CDR1 SGHDT and CDR2 YYEEEE. The CDR3 is 15 residues long. For the CDR3, the DNA is TGTGCCAGCAGCTTGTTTTACAGGGGGGGCTACGAGCAGTACTTC. As protein: CASSLFYRGGYEQYF.

The V call is TRBV5-1, the J call TRBJ2-1, with D perhaps matching TRBD1 (6 bases). Germline CDR1 and CDR2: SGHRS and YFSETQ. The CDR3 sequence is 15 residues long. The V end lost 2 bases, the J end lost 4 bases, and 13 bases lay between the germline ends. Here the CDR3 reads CASSLQGRTYNEQFF. CDR3 DNA sequence: TGCGCCAGCAGCTTACAGGGAAGGACATACAATGAGCAGTTCTTC.

The chain has TRBV3-1 (or the pseudogene TRBV3-2) and TRBJ2-1, with 7 nucleotides matching TRBD1. Germline V lookup: CDR1 LGHDT, CDR2 YNNKEL (reference sequence). The CDR3 has 16 amino acids. V was clipped by 0 bases and J by 3 bases; unmatched bases: 5. CDR3 amino acids: CASSQEGTEVYNEQFF. The CDR3, as DNA: TGTGCCAGCAGCCAAGAAGGGACAGAAGTCTACAATGAGCAGTTCTTC.

The V and J genes are TRBV11-2 and TRBJ2-2, with D possibly matching TRBD1 (5 bases). V was clipped by 1 base and J by 5 bases, with 8 bases between them. From germline, CDR1 is SGHAT and CDR2 FQNNGV. CDR3 length equals 14 residues. CDR3 region: CASSLVDRTGELFF. The DNA for the CDR3 is TGTGCCAGCAGCTTAGTCGACAGAACCGGGGAGCTGTTTTTT.

DNA for the CDR3: TGTGCCACCAGCGGGGGGGGGAACACCGGGGAGCTGTTTTTT. Protein: CATSGGGNTGELFF. V is TRBV24-1 and J is TRBJ2-2; 8 bases fit TRBD2. CDR3 length: 14 residues. Germline CDR1 is KGHDR and CDR2 is SFDVKD. Trimming cost V 7 bases and J 1 base; bases outside gene matches: 1.